Shown below are 15 T cell receptor beta chains from a single sample sequenced in a study of T cell repertoires in cytomegalovirus infection. TCRdb re-analysed the reads in MiXCR, keeping a single row per CDR3 protein. The table lists roughly 51,000 distinct CDR3 sequences, more than 15% of them singletons, with about 26% in the top ten. Antigens for these TCRs are unknown. Sequencing was performed on CD8+ T cells from cultured PBMCs, taken from culture after CMV antigen stimulation. These receptors all stem from a human donor in good health (CMV status not recorded). Some clones in this sample may be carry-over from other donors' samples.

The table lists this clonotype with a few counts. This chain links TRBV19 with TRBJ1-1; 8 bases are shared with TRBD1. Trimming removed 10 bases from V and 5 bases from J; junction bases left unmatched: 12. From germline, CDR1 is LNHDA and CDR2 SQIVND (reference sequence). This CDR3 comprises 14 residues. In DNA form, the CDR3 reads TGTGCCACCTCCCCCCAGGGGGCGAGAACTGAAGCTTTCTTT. Protein product: CATSPQGARTEAFF.

This clonotype has more than one count but fewer than ten. DNA of the CDR3: TGTGCCAGCAGCGGATACGGGACAATCCAAGAGACCCAGTACTTC. It is translated as CASSGYGTIQETQYF. This chain uses TRBV6-2 or TRBV6-3 with TRBJ2-5, with D possibly matching TRBD1 (6 bases). Per the germline V gene, CDR1 is MNHEY and CDR2 is SVGEGT. This CDR3 spans 15 amino acids. Trimming left V 6 bases short and J 1 base short, with 15 bases between.

This clonotype was seen only a few times. This sequence joins TRBV4-1 and TRBJ2-7, with D possibly being TRBD1 (7 bases). The CDR3 totals 14 residues. V was cut by 1 base and J by 6 bases, with 13 bases left in between. Germline V CDR1 and CDR2: MGHRA, YSYEKL. CDR3 loop: CASSQVQGGGEQYF. The CDR3 DNA sequence: TGCGCCAGCAGCCAAGTGCAGGGGGGTGGCGAGCAGTACTTC.

This clonotype has more than one count but fewer than ten. V is TRBV11-2 and J is TRBJ2-3, with 9 bases identical to TRBD2. The J segment lost 3 bases and the V segment lost 1 base, leaving 2 bases of the junction unmatched. This CDR3 is 15 amino acids long. In germline, CDR1 is SGHAT, CDR2 FQNNGV. The CDR3 reads CASSLGSGRTDTQYF. The CDR3 region has the DNA TGTGCCAGCAGCTTAGGGAGCGGGAGGACAGATACGCAGTATTTT.

This clonotype was detected many times. The chain carries TRBV7-8 and TRBJ1-6; no firm D call. This CDR3 spans 13 amino acids. The germline gives CDR1 SGHVS, CDR2 FQNEAQ. The germline V and J ends were trimmed by 3 bases and 7 bases, with 7 bases remaining between them. CDR3: CASSFGPNSPLHF. CDR3 nucleotides: TGTGCCAGCAGCTTCGGACCAAATTCACCCCTCCACTTT.

V is TRBV12-3 or TRBV12-4 and J is TRBJ1-5, with D possibly TRBD1 on 5 matching bases. Trimming pared 1 base from V and 4 bases from J, leaving 11 bases between. This CDR3 has 15 residues. The CDR3 DNA reads TGTGCCAGCAGTTTAGTTGGGGGTGTTAATCAGCCCCAGCATTTT. Translating gives CASSLVGGVNQPQHF.

This clonotype has a handful of counts. This chain links TRBV27 with TRBJ1-1, with D unclear. Germline V CDR1 and CDR2: MNHEY, SMNVEV (reference sequence). The CDR3 extends over 15 amino acids. Trimming took off 0 bases at V and 0 bases at J, with 8 bases between the two ends. This CDR3 is CASSLSATLNTEAFF. The CDR3 bases are TGTGCCAGCAGTTTATCGGCTACCCTGAACACTGAAGCTTTCTTT.

The chain couples TRBV7-2 to TRBJ2-4, with D tentatively TRBD1 (5 bases). The CDR3 runs 15 residues. Germline V CDR1 and CDR2: SGHTA, FQGNSA. V lost 5 bases, J lost 1 base, and 12 bases lay in between. The chain's CDR3 is CASSKTATAKNIQYF. Here the CDR3 DNA reads TGTGCCAGCAGCAAGACAGCCACGGCCAAAAACATTCAGTACTTC.

This clonotype was detected many times. The gene calls are TRBV29-1 and TRBJ2-7, with 9 bases aligning to TRBD1. Germline assignment: CDR1 SQVTM and CDR2 ANQGSEA. The CDR3 runs to 14 residues. Trimming at V came to 3 bases and at J to 2 bases, leaving 5 bases not matched to a gene. The CDR3 bases are TGCAGCGTTGATAGGGGACAGGGAACCTACGAGCAGTACTTC. Encoded protein: CSVDRGQGTYEQYF.

The chain joins TRBV7-8 to TRBJ2-4; TRBD1 aligns across 7 bases. The V gene end was trimmed by 5 bases and the J gene end by 2 bases; junction bases not matched to a gene: 3. Germline V gene sequence: CDR1 SGHVS, CDR2 FQNEAQ. There are 14 residues in the CDR3. CDR3 bases: TGTGCCAGCAGCCCACAGGGGACCAAAAACATTCAGTACTTC. This translates into CASSPQGTKNIQYF. The variable domain in full, with the rest retrieved from reference TRBV7-8 and TRBJ2-4, is GAGVSQSPRYKVAKRGQDVALRCDPISGHVSLFWYQQALGQGPEFLTYFQNEAQLDKSGLPSDRFFAERPEGSVSTLKIQRTQQEDSAVYLCASSPQGTKNIQYFGAGTRLSVL.

This clonotype was seen ten or more times. The genes are TRBV7-6 and TRBJ2-1, with no clear D. Per germline, CDR1 SGHVS and CDR2 FNYEAQ. The CDR3 extends over 15 amino acids. The V gene lost 1 base and the J gene lost 1 base, with 8 bases spanning the gap. CDR3: CASSLGTASYNEQFF. CDR3 coding DNA: TGTGCCAGCAGCTTAGGTACTGCTTCCTACAATGAGCAGTTCTTC.

This chain joins TRBV7-7 and TRBJ2-1; 10 positions agree with TRBD2. V dropped 5 bases and J dropped 7; count of bases not matched to a gene: 11. Germline CDR1 and CDR2: SSHAT and FNYEAQ (reference sequence). CDR3 size: 16 residues. The CDR3 loop is CASSIRTSGPGNEQFF. The CDR3 coding sequence is TGTGCCAGCAGCATCCGGACTAGCGGACCGGGGAATGAGCAGTTCTTC.

This clonotype has more than one count but fewer than ten. This rearrangement joins TRBV20-1 to TRBJ1-1, with D possibly TRBD1 on 6 matching bases. V lost 6 bases, J lost 4 bases, and 15 bases lay in between. The CDR3 sequence is 13 residues long. CDR1 and CDR2 (germline): DFQATT, SNEGSKA (reference sequence). Here the CDR3 reads CSAPGTLITEAFF. CDR3 bases: TGCAGTGCGCCCGGGACACTCATCACTGAAGCTTTCTTT.

The chain combines TRBV11-3 with TRBJ1-6; TRBD1 might be the D (6 bases). Germline CDR1 is SGHNT and CDR2 is YENEEA. This CDR3 is 16 amino acids long. Trimming pared 1 base from V and 9 bases from J, leaving 16 bases between. CDR3 loop: CASSLGRGVRGSPLHF. CDR3 bases: TGTGCCAGCAGCTTAGGAAGGGGGGTTCGCGGTTCACCCCTCCACTTT.

This clonotype was seen only a few times. The V and J genes are TRBV29-1 and TRBJ1-5, with D possibly being TRBD1 (5 bases). Germline V gene sequence: CDR1 SQVTM, CDR2 ANQGSEA. The germline V and J ends were trimmed by 7 bases and 1 base, with 11 bases remaining between them. CDR3 length: 13 residues. CDR3 nucleotide sequence: TGCAGCGCGGGTGGGGGGAGCAATCAGCCCCAGCATTTT. Encoded protein: CSAGGGSNQPQHF. The variable domain in full, with the rest retrieved from reference TRBV29-1 and TRBJ1-5, is SAVISQKPSRDICQRGTSLTIQCQVDSQVTMMFWYRQQPGQSLTLIATANQGSEATYESGFVIDKFPISRPNLTFSTLTVSNMSPEDSSIYLCSAGGGSNQPQHFGDGTRLSIL.